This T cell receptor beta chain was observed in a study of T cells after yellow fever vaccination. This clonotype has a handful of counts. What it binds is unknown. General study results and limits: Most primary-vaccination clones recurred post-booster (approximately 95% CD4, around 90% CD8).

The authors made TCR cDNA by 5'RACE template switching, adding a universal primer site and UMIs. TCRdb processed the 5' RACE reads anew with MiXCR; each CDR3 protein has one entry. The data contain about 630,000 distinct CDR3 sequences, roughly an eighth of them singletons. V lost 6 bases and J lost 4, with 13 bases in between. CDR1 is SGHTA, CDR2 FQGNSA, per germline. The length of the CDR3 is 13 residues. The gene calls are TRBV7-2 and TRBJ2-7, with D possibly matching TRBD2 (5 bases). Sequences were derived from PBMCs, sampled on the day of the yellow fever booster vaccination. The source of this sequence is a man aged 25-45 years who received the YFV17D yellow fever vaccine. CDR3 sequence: CASRRRDEYEQYF. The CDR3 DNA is TGTGCCAGCAGGAGACGGGATGAGTACGAGCAGTACTTC.